The T cell receptor beta chain under discussion was sequenced for a study of T cell responses to AZD1222 COVID-19 vaccine. Using immunoSEQ multiplex PCR, the repertoire was profiled, and TCRdb retains in-frame clones only, with some absent. Here the sample spans roughly 100,000 clones, more than 85% being singletons. This CDR3 contains 11 residues. Deletions cut 8 bases from V and 8 bases from J, with 10 bases between. Germline values: CDR1 LGHDT, CDR2 YNNKEL (reference sequence). The sequencing here drew on peripheral blood, taken on day 0 of AZD1222 vaccination. The chain is built from TRBV3-1 (or the pseudogene TRBV3-2) and TRBJ2-1; D gene ambiguous. This TCR derives from an adult in good health. CDR3 loop: CASGRFDEQFF. The CDR3 DNA reads as TGTGCCAGCGGAAGGTTTGATGAGCAGTTCTTC.